This T cell receptor (beta chain) was sequenced for a study of blood T cells in healthy people across ages. Findings of the study overall: No conclusive comparison of naive versus antigen-experienced cells was possible with unsorted PBMCs. A roughly linear fall in TCR beta diversity per million T cells was seen with increasing age.

Primed by a sample-barcoded 5' primer and a J-beta primer mix, a second PCR proceeded for roughly 6 to 12 cycles. TCRdb reprocessed the 5' RACE reads via MiXCR and lists one record per CDR3 protein. This table has roughly 1.5 million distinct CDR3 sequences, 40% to 45% appearing once. Points on this clonotype: Antigen: not known.

The V segment lost 0 bases and the J segment 4 bases; nucleotides outside the gene matches: 10. Germline assignment: CDR1 LGHNA and CDR2 YNFKEQ. This CDR3 contains 19 residues. The specimen sequenced was blood. The V gene is TRBV4-2, the J gene TRBJ2-2; 11 bases line up with TRBD2. This TCR was sampled from a young woman in good health. CDR3 bases: TGTGCCAGCAGCCAAGATAATGCGCTAGCGGGAGGCCCCACCGGGGAGCTGTTTTTT. This codes for CASSQDNALAGGPTGELFF.